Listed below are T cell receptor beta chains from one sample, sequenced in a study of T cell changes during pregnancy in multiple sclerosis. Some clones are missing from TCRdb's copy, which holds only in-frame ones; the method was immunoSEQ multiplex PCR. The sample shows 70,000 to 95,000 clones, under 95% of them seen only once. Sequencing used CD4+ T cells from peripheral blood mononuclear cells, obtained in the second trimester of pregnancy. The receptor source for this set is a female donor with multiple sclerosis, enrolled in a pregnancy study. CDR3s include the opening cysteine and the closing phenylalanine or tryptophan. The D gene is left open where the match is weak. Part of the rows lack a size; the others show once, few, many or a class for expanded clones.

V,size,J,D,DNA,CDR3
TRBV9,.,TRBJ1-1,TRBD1,TGTGCCAGCAGCGCAGGGGACAGGGGGCGGATTGAAGCTTTCTTT,CASSAGDRGRIEAFF
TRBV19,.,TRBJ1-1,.,TGTGCCAGTAGCCAGGGGTACACTGAAGCTTTCTTT,CASSQGYTEAFF
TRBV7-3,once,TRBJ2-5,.,TGTGCCAGCAGCTTCCGGGACTCAGAGACCCAGTACTTC,CASSFRDSETQYF
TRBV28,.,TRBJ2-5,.,TGTGCCAGCAGTCTCCGGACTGGGGAGACCCAGTACTTC,CASSLRTGETQYF
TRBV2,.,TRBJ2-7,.,TGTGCCAGCAGAGGTGGGGCAAACCCGGTCTACGAGCAGTACTTC,CASRGGANPVYEQYF
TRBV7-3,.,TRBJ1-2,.,TGTGCCAGCAGCTTAAGCGGCGGCCCGTATGGCTACACCTTC,CASSLSGGPYGYTF
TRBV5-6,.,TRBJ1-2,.,TGTGCCAGCAGCTCCAGGGCCCGACTTAACTATGGCTACACCTTC,CASSSRARLNYGYTF
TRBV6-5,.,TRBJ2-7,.,TGTGCCAGCAGCCTCTCATCAGTGAAATCCTACGAGCAGTACTTC,CASSLSSVKSYEQYF
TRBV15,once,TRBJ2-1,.,TGTGCCACCAGCCAAGGTAGCGGAGGTGCCTACAATGAGCAGTTCTTC,CATSQGSGGAYNEQFF
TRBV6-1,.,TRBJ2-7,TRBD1,TGTGCCAGCACCCAGACAGGGAGATACGAGCAGTACTTC,CASTQTGRYEQYF
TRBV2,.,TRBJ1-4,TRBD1,TGTGCCAGCAGTGAAGCGCTGAGGGGGCTTAAGGAAAAACTGTTTTTT,CASSEALRGLKEKLFF
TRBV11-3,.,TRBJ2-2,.,TGTGCCAGCAGCTTAGGTCAAAACACCGGGGAGCTGTTTTTT,CASSLGQNTGELFF
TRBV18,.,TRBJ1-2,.,TGTGCCAGCTCAGGTGCTCTGAAGCTTTATGGCTACACCTTC,CASSGALKLYGYTF
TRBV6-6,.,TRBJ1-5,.,TGTGCCAGCACCACAACAGGGCTAGTCAATCAGCCCCAGCATTTT,CASTTTGLVNQPQHF
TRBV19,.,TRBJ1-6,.,TGTGCCAGTAGTATTCAAATACGGTCGGATAATTCACCCCTCCACTTT,CASSIQIRSDNSPLHF
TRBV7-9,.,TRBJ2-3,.,TGTGCCAGCAGCCCGCACAGGGATACGCAGTATTTT,CASSPHRDTQYF
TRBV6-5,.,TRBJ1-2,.,TGTGCCAGCAGTTACTCCTACAGGGTCGAGGGTGGCTACACCTTC,CASSYSYRVEGGYTF
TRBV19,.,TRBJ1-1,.,TGTGCCAGTAAGGTCCAGGGGAACACTGAAGCTTTCTTT,CASKVQGNTEAFF
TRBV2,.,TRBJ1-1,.,TGTGCCAGCAGCATACAGGTTTACACTGAAGCTTTCTTT,CASSIQVYTEAFF
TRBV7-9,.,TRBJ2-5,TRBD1,TGTGCCAGCAGCTCAAGACAGGGGGCTCGCCAAGAGACCCAGTACTTC,CASSSRQGARQETQYF
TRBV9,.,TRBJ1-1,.,TGTGCCAGCAGCTCACTCCCCGGGGACACTGAAGCTTTCTTT,CASSSLPGDTEAFF
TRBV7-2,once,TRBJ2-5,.,TGTGCCAGCAGCTCCCTTAGTCCGACCCAGTACTTC,CASSSLSPTQYF
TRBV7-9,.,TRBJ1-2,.,TGTGCCAGCAGCCCCCCAGGTCGCTATGGCTACACCTTC,CASSPPGRYGYTF
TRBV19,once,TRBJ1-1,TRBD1,TGTGCCAGTAGTATACGGGGGACAGGGGCCGTGAACACTGAAGCTTTCTTT,CASSIRGTGAVNTEAFF
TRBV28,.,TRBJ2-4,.,TGTGCCAGCAGCCGCCCGAAGACGAGGAACATTCAGTACTTC,CASSRPKTRNIQYF
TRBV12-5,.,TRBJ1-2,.,TGTGCTAGTGTTCGCTCGGGGGGGGCGTACGACTACACCTTC,CASVRSGGAYDYTF
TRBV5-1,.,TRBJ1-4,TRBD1,TGCGCCAGCAGCCCTGGACAGGGGGTCCGCGGTGAAAAACTGTTTTTT,CASSPGQGVRGEKLFF
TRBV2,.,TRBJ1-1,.,TGTGCCAGCAGTGAAACCCAGGGCCTAAAATACACTGAAGCTTTCTTT,CASSETQGLKYTEAFF
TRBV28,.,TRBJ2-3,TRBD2,TGTGCCAGCACCCCCCCCGGGGGGGCCACAGATACGCAGTATTTT,CASTPPGGATDTQYF
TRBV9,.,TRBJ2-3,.,TGTGCCAGCAGCGTAGCCAGGACAGATACGCAGTATTTT,CASSVARTDTQYF
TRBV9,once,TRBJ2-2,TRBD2,TGTGCCAGCAGCGTAGTCGATAGCGGGGCGAACACCGGGGAGCTGTTTTTT,CASSVVDSGANTGELFF
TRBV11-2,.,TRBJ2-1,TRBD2,TGTGCCAGCAGCTCACGGTTAGCGGGAGGGAAGGACAATGAGCAGTTCTTC,CASSSRLAGGKDNEQFF
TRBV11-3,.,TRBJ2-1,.,TGTGCCAGCAGCTTAGGGGGGGTAAGCTCCTACAATGAGCAGTTCTTC,CASSLGGVSSYNEQFF
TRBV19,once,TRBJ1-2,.,TGTGCCAGTAGTATGGGCGGGAGCGCTAACTATGGCTACACCTTC,CASSMGGSANYGYTF
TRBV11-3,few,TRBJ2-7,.,TGTGCCAGCAGCTTAGCCAGGGGACAAACCTACGAGCAGTACTTC,CASSLARGQTYEQYF
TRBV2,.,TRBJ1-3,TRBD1,TGTGCCAGCACCCAGAGGACAGGAGCTGGAAACACCATATATTTT,CASTQRTGAGNTIYF
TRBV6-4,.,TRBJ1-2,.,TGTGCCAGCAGTGCGTCGGGAAAGGCGATCTATGGCTACACCTTC,CASSASGKAIYGYTF
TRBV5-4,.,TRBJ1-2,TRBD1,TGTGCCAGCAGTTTTAGCAGGACAGGGATGGTCACCTTC,CASSFSRTGMVTF
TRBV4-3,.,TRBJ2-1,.,TGCGCCAGCAGCCAAGCTGTGTCCGGGGTTTCCTACAATGAGCAGTTCTTC,CASSQAVSGVSYNEQFF
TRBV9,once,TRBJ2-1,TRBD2,TGTGCCAGCAGCCCACACCGACTAGCGGGGTACAATGAGCAGTTCTTC,CASSPHRLAGYNEQFF
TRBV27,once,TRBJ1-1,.,TGTGCCAGCAGTGCCTACCTGGAGTTTGAAGCTTTCTTT,CASSAYLEFEAFF
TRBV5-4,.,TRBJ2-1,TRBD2,TGTGCCAGCAGTACCGGGACAGCTAGCGGGAGTTGGAATGAGCAGTTCTTC,CASSTGTASGSWNEQFF
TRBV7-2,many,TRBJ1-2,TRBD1,TGTGCCAGCAGCTTCAAAAGGACAGGGATCTACACCTTC,CASSFKRTGIYTF
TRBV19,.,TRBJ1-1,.,TGTGCCAGTAGTATTATCCTGGGGCCGGAAGCTTTCTTT,CASSIILGPEAFF
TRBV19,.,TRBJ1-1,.,TGTGCCAGTAGTATATCCGTGAACACTGAAGCTTTCTTT,CASSISVNTEAFF
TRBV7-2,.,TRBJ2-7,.,TGTGCCAGCAGCTTAGCGGCGGCGAGGGAGTACTACGAGCAGTACTTC,CASSLAAAREYYEQYF
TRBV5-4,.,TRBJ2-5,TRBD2,TGTGCCAGCAGCTTTAGGCTAGCGGGAGTCGGGGAGACCCAGTACTTC,CASSFRLAGVGETQYF
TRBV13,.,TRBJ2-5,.,TGTGCCAGCAGCGGAACGAGGGAGACCCAGTACTTC,CASSGTRETQYF
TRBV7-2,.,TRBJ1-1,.,TGTGCCAGCAGCCGCGGGGGGGCAAGAATGAACACTGAAGCTTTCTTT,CASSRGGARMNTEAFF
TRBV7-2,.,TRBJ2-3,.,TGTGCCAGCAGAACGGGACTCCTGGATACGCAGTATTTT,CASRTGLLDTQYF
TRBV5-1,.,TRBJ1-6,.,TGCGCCAGCAGCTCAGGAGGGACCGACTATAATTCACCCCTCCACTTT,CASSSGGTDYNSPLHF
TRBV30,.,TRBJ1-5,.,TGTGCCTGGACTCCGGAGAGCAATCAGCCCCAGCATTTT,CAWTPESNQPQHF